This TCR beta chain was sequenced during a study of spatial heterogeneity in lung cancer. Study observations and caveats: Counts that tracked tumor mutation counts were those of expanded intratumoral alpha and beta TCRs.

Time point indicated: sample taken at primary tumor resection. A total of some 70 untreated early-stage non-small cell lung cancer patients served as donors. Every TCR cDNA molecule bore a unique molecular identifier. TCRdb redid the calling of the 5' RACE reads with MiXCR, one entry per CDR3 protein. The table includes fewer than 20,000 distinct CDR3 sequences, approximately 5.6% detected once. This clonotype was recorded at least ten times. Its cognate antigen is unknown. This beta chain represents an off-target read in a library built for alpha chains; its size is of limited meaning. Germline loops: CDR1 SEHNR, CDR2 FQNEAQ (reference sequence). Trimming removed 2 bases from V and 5 bases from J; junction bases left unmatched: 7. The CDR3 contains 15 residues.

This sequence was found in a female donor with early-stage non-small cell lung cancer. The starting material was lung tumor tissue, obtained at surgery. This sequence joins TRBV7-9 and TRBJ2-7, with TRBD1 identical over 9 bases. The CDR3 loop reads CASSLKGQGIHEQYF. CDR3 in DNA: TGTGCCAGCAGCTTAAAGGGACAGGGAATCCACGAGCAGTACTTC. The whole variable domain, remainder taken from reference TRBV7-9 and TRBJ2-7, is DTGVSQNPRHKITKRGQNVTFRCDPISEHNRLYWYRQTLGQGPEFLTYFQNEAQLEKSRLLSDRFSAERPKGSFSTLEIQRTEQGDSAMYLCASSLKGQGIHEQYFGPGTRLTVT.